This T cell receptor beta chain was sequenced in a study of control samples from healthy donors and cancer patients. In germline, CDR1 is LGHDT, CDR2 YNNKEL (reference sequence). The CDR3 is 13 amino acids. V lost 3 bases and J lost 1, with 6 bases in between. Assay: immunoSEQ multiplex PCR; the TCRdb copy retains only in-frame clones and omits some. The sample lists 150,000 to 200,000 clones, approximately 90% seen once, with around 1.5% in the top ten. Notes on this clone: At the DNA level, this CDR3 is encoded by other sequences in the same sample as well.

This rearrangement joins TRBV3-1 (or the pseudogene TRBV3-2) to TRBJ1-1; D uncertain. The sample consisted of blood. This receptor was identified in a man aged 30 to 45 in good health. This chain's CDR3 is CASSHQANTEAFF. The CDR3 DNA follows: TGTGCCAGCAGCCATCAAGCGAACACTGAAGCTTTCTTT.